The rows below give T cell receptor beta chains drawn from one sample of a study of early T cells in non-severe SARS-CoV-2 infection. MiXCR, applied by TCRdb to the 5' RACE reads, yields one record per CDR3 protein. In the table there are 55,000 to 65,000 distinct CDR3 sequences, roughly an eighth of which are singletons. Sample: whole blood. These receptors originate from an adult who was a healthcare worker with PCR-confirmed SARS-CoV-2 infection or an uninfected control (not recorded which). CDR3s include the opening cysteine and the closing phenylalanine or tryptophan. Fields, in order: D gene, V gene, J gene, clone size, CDR3 DNA, CDR3 protein. A D gene is named only where the DNA matches it firmly. Expanded clones are given a class, and other clones once, few, many or no size at all.

TRBD2	TRBV11-1	TRBJ2-2	many	TGTGCCAGCAGCGTGGGCGGGAGTTACACCGGGGAGCTGTTTTTT	CASSVGGSYTGELFF
NA	TRBV30	TRBJ1-5	NA	TGTGCCTGGAGTGTACTGGGTGGCCAGCCCCAGCATTTT	CAWSVLGGQPQHF
TRBD2	TRBV6-2/TRBV6-3	TRBJ2-1	few	TGTGCCACCACCGGGACTAGCGGGGGCCCCCAGTTCTTC	CATTGTSGGPQFF
NA	TRBV20-1	TRBJ2-5	many	TGCAGTGCTAGAGATCGGGTGGGCCAAGAGACCCAGTACTTC	CSARDRVGQETQYF
TRBD2	TRBV5-1	TRBJ2-5	NA	TGCGCCAGCAGCACCGGAGCGGGGAAAGAGACCCAGTACTTC	CASSTGAGKETQYF
NA	TRBV12-3/TRBV12-4	TRBJ1-1	few	TGTGCCAGCAGTTTAGGGCAGGGGACGACTGAAGCTTTCTTT	CASSLGQGTTEAFF
TRBD1	TRBV7-9	TRBJ1-3	few	TGTGCCAGCAGCGGGACAGGGACTGGAAACACCATATATTTT	CASSGTGTGNTIYF
NA	TRBV7-9	TRBJ1-2	many	TGTGCCAGCAGCTTAGTTGGCGGCCTTAACTATGGCTACACCTTC	CASSLVGGLNYGYTF
TRBD2	TRBV5-4	TRBJ2-3	NA	TGTGCCAGCAGCTTGGGTAGCGGGGGATCTAGCACAGATACGCAGTATTTT	CASSLGSGGSSTDTQYF
NA	TRBV25-1	TRBJ1-4	few	TGTGCCAGCAGTGAACGGAGCGGGGTGGGACGTGAAAAACTGTTTTTT	CASSERSGVGREKLFF
TRBD2	TRBV28	TRBJ2-7	many	TGTGCCAGCAGTCCGGGGAAAGCGGGAGGCCCCTACGAGCAGTACTTC	CASSPGKAGGPYEQYF
NA	TRBV5-4	TRBJ1-2	many	TGTGCCAGCAGCCCGGGACATGCCAACTATGGCTACACCTTC	CASSPGHANYGYTF
NA	TRBV7-9	TRBJ2-3	many	TGTGCCAGCAGCCGCGCCACAGTGGGCCAGACCGGGACGCAGTATTTT	CASSRATVGQTGTQYF
NA	TRBV19	TRBJ2-1	many	TGTGCCAGTAGTATAAGCCACTACAATGAGCAGTTCTTC	CASSISHYNEQFF
NA	TRBV6-1	TRBJ1-5	NA	TGTGCCAGCAGTGAAAATCGGGCCTCCAATCAGCCCCAGCATTTT	CASSENRASNQPQHF
NA	TRBV12-3/TRBV12-4	TRBJ1-5	many	TGTGCCAGCAGGATGAGCAGCAATCAGCCCCAGCATTTT	CASRMSSNQPQHF
TRBD2	TRBV20-1	TRBJ2-5	many	TGCAGTGCTTGGACTAGTTTGGAGACCCAGTACTTC	CSAWTSLETQYF
NA	TRBV6-2/TRBV6-3	TRBJ2-7	NA	TGTGCCAGCAGGGTGAAGGGGACTTTCGGCTACGAGCAGTACTTC	CASRVKGTFGYEQYF
NA	TRBV3-1	TRBJ2-1	NA	TGTGCCAGCAGTCGACAGGCTGTAGGAGATGAGCAGTTCTTC	CASSRQAVGDEQFF
NA	TRBV7-2	TRBJ1-5	NA	TGTGCCAGCAGCCTGCAGGTGGGGAGCAATCAGCCCCAGCATTTT	CASSLQVGSNQPQHF
NA	TRBV20-1	TRBJ1-5	many	TGCAGTGCTAGAAACAGGGAGAATCAGCCCCAGCATTTT	CSARNRENQPQHF
TRBD1	TRBV19	TRBJ2-1	many	TGTGCCAGTAGCCGGGACAGGGCGGGCGATGAGCAGTTCTTC	CASSRDRAGDEQFF
NA	TRBV14	TRBJ2-7	NA	TGTGCCAGCAGCCAAAGGGGAAAATACGAGCAGTACTTC	CASSQRGKYEQYF
NA	TRBV9	TRBJ2-2	NA	TGTGCCAGCAGCGTAGAGGAAGGCGGGACCGGGGAGCTGTTTTTT	CASSVEEGGTGELFF
NA	TRBV20-1	TRBJ1-1	NA	TGCAGTGCTAGAGACCCACGAGTAGGGAACACTGAAGCTTTCTTT	CSARDPRVGNTEAFF
NA	TRBV12-3/TRBV12-4	TRBJ2-2	few	TGTGCCAGCAGTTTAGTATGGCCTGACACCGGGGAGCTGTTTTTT	CASSLVWPDTGELFF
NA	TRBV2	TRBJ2-3	NA	TGTGCCAGCAGTGTTGTACAGGGAATAGATACGCAGTATTTT	CASSVVQGIDTQYF
NA	TRBV10-3	TRBJ1-1	NA	TGTAGAAAAGGACACCCCCGCACTGAAGCTTTCTTT	CRKGHPRTEAFF